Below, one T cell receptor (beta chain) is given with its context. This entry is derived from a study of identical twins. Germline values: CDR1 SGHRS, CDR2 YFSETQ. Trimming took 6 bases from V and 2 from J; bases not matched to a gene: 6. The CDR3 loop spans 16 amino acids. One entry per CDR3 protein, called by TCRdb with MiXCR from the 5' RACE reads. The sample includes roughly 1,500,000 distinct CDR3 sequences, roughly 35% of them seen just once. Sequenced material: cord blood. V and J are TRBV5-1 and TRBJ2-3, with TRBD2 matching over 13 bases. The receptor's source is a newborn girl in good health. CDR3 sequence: CASMTGLAGYTDTQYF. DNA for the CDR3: TGCGCCAGCATGACGGGACTAGCGGGATACACAGATACGCAGTATTTT. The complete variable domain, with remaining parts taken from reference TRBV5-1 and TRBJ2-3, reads KAGVTQTPRYLIKTRGQQVTLSCSPISGHRSVSWYQQTPGQGLQFLFEYFSETQRNKGNFPGRFSGRQFSNSRSEMNVSTLELGDSALYLCASMTGLAGYTDTQYFGPGTRLTVL.